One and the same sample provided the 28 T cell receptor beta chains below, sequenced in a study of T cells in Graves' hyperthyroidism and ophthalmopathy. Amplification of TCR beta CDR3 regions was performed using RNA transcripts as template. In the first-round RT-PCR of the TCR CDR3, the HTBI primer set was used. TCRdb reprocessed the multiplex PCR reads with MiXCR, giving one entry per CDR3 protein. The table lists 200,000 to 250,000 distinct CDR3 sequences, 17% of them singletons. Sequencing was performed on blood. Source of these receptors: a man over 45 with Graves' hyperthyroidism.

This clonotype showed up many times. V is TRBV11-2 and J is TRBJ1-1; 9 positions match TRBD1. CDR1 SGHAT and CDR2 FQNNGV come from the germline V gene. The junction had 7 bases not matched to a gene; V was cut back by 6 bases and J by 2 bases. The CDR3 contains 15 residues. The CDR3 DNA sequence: TGTGCCAGCAGTTCATACAGGGGGCGAAACACTGAAGCTTTCTTT. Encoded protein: CASSSYRGRNTEAFF.

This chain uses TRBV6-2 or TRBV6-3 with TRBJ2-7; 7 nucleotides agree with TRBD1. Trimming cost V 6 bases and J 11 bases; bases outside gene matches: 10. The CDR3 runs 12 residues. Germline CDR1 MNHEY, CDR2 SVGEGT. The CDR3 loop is CASRDTGAREYF. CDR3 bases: TGTGCCAGCAGGGACACAGGGGCTCGAGAGTACTTC.

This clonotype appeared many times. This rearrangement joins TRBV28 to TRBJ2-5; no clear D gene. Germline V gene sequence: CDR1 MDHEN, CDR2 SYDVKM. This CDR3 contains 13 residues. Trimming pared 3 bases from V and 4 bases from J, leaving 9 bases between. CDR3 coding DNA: TGTGCCAGCAGTTTTGTGGACGTAGAGACCCAGTACTTC. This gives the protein CASSFVDVETQYF.

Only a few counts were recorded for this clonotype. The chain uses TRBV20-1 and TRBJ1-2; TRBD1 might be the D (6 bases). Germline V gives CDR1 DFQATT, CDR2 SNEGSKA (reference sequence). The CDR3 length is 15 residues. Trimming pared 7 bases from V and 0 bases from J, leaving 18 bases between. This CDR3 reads CSDRGGHRTNYGYTF. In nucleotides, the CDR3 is TGCAGTGACCGGGGGGGACACCGGACTAACTATGGCTACACCTTC.

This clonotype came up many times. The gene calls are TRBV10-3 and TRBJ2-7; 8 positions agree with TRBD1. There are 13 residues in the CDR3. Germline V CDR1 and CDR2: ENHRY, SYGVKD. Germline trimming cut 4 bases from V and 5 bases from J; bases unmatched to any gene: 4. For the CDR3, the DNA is TGTGCCATCAGTGCGGACAGGGTAGACGAGCAGTACTTC. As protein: CAISADRVDEQYF.

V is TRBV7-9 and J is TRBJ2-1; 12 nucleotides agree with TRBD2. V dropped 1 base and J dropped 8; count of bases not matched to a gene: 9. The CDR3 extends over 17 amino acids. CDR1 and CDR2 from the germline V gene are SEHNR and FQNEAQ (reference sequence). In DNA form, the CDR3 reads TGTGCCAGCAGCTTAGAAAGCGTGACTAGCGGGAGATATGAGCAGTTCTTC. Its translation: CASSLESVTSGRYEQFF.

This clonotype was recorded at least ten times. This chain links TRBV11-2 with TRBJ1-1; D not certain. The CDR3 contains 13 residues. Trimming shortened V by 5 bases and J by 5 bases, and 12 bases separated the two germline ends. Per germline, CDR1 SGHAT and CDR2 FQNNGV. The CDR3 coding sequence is TGTGCCAGCAGCCTAGCTATGGGGACTGAAGCTTTCTTT. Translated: CASSLAMGTEAFF.

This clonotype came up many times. The CDR3 nucleotides read TGTGCCAGCAGCCAGCGGTCCGTGGAGACCCAGTACTTC. Translation gives CASSQRSVETQYF. V usage is TRBV3-1 and J usage is TRBJ2-5; D is undetermined. This CDR3 is 13 amino acids long. The germline V gene encodes CDR1 LGHDT and CDR2 YNNKEL (reference sequence). Trimming removed 3 bases from V and 5 bases from J, with 10 bases in between.

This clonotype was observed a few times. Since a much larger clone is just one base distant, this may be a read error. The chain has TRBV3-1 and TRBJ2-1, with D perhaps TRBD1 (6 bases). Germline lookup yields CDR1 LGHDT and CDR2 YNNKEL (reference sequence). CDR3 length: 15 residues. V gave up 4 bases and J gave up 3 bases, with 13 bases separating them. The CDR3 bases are TGTGCCAGCAGCCGAGTAACAGGGAACTACAATGAGCAGTTCTTC. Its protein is CASSRVTGNYNEQFF.

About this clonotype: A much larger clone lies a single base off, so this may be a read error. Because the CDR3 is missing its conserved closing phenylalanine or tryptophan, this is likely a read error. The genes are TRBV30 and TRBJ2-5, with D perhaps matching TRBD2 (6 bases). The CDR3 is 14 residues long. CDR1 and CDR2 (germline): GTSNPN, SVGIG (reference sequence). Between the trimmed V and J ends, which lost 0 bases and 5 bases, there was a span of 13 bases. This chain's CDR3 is CAWSVRGGVETQYL. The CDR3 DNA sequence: TGTGCCTGGAGTGTACGAGGAGGGGTTGAGACCCAGTACCTC.

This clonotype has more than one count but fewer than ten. The CDR3 bases are TGTGCCAGCAGCTCCGAGAGGGAGGGCCTGTACGAGCAGTACTTC. This sequence encodes CASSSEREGLYEQYF. This chain joins TRBV11-2 and TRBJ2-7; 7 positions agree with TRBD2. The germline gives CDR1 SGHAT, CDR2 FQNNGV. The CDR3 totals 15 residues. After removal of 4 bases from V and 4 bases from J, the junction contained 10 bases not matched to a gene.

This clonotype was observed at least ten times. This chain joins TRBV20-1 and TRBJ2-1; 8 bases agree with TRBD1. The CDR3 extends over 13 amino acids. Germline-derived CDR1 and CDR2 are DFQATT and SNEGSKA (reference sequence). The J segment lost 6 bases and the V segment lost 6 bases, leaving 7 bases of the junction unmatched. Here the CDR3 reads CSARQGISNEQFF. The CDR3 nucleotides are TGCAGTGCCAGACAGGGGATTAGCAATGAGCAGTTCTTC.

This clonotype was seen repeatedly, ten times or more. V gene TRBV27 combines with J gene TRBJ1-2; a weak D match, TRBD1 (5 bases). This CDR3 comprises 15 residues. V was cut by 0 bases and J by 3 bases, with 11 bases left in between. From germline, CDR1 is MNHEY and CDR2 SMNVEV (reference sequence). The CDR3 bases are TGTGCCAGCAGTTTATCGAGGACATACCACTATGGCTACACCTTC. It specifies CASSLSRTYHYGYTF.

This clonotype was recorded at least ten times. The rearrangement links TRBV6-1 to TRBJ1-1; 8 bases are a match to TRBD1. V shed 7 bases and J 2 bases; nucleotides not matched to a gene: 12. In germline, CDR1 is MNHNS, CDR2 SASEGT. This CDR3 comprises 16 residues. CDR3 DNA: TGTGCCAGCAAGATGGGGCAGGGGGCTGTCAACACTGAAGCTTTCTTT. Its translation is CASKMGQGAVNTEAFF.

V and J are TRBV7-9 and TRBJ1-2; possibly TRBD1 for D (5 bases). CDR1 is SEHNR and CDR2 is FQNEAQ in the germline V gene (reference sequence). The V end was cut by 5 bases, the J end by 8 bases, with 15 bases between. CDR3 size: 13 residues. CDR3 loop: CASSIPGSGGYTF. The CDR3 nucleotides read TGTGCCAGCAGCATACCAGGGAGCGGAGGCTACACCTTC.

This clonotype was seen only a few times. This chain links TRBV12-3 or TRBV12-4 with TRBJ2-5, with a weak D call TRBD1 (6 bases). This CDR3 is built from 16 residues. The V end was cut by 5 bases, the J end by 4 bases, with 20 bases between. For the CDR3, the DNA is TGTGCCAGCAGTCACGAGGGGGTAGGAGGCGGAGAGACCCAGTACTTC. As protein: CASSHEGVGGGETQYF.

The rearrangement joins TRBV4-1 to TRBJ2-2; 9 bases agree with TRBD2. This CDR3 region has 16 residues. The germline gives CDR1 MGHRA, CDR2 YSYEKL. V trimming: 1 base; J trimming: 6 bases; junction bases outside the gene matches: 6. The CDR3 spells CASSQGLAGWAGELFF. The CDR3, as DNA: TGCGCCAGCAGCCAAGGTCTAGCGGGATGGGCCGGGGAGCTGTTTTTT.

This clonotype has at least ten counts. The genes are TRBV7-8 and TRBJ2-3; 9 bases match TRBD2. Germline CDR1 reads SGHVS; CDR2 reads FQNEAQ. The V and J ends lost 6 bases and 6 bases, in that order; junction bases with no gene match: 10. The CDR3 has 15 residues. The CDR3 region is CASRPLAGREDTQYF. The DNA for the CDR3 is TGTGCCAGCAGACCTCTAGCGGGGCGCGAGGATACGCAGTATTTT.

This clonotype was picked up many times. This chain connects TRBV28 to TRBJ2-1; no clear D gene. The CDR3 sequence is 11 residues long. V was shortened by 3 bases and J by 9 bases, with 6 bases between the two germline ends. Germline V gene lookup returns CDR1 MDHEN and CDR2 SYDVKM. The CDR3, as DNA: TGTGCCAGCAGTTTGGGCGCTGAGCAGTTCTTC. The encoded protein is CASSLGAEQFF.

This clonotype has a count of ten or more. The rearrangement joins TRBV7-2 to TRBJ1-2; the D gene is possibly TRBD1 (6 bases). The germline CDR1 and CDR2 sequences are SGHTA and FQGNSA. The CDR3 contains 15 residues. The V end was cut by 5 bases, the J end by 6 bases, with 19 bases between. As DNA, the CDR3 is TGTGCCAGCAGCAGCCTACCAGACGGGACAAATGGCTACACCTTC. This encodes CASSSLPDGTNGYTF.

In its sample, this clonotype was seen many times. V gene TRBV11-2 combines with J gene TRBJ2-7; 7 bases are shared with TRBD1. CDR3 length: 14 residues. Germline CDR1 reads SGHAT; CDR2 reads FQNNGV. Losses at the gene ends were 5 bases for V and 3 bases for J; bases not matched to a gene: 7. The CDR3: CASSEGQLHYEQYF. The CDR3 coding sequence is TGTGCCAGCAGCGAGGGACAGCTCCACTACGAGCAGTACTTC. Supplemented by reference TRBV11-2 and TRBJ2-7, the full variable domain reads EAGVAQSPRYKIIEKRQSVAFWCNPISGHATLYWYQQILGQGPKLLIQFQNNGVVDDSQLPKDRFSAERLKGVDSTLKIQPAKLEDSAVYLCASSEGQLHYEQYFGPGTRLTVT.

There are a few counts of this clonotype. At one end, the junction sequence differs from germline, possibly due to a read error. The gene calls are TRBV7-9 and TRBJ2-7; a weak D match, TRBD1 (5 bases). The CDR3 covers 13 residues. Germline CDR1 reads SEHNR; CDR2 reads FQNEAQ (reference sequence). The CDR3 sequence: CASSLTDFYEQHF. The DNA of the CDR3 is TGTGCCAGCAGCTTGACAGATTTCTACGAGCAGCACTTC.

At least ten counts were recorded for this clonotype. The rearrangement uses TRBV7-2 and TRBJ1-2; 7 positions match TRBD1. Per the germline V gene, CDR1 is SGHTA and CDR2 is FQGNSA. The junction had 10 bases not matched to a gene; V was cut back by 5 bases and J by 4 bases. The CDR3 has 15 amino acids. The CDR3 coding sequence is TGTGCCAGCAGCCGCACGACAGGGAATACCTATGGCTACACCTTC. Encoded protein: CASSRTTGNTYGYTF.

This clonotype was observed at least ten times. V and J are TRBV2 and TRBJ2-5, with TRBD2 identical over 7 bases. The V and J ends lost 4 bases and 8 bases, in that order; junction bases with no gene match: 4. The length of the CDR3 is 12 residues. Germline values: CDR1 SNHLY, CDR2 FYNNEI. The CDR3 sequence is CASSGGGETQYF. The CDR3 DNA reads TGTGCCAGCAGTGGGGGAGGGGAAACCCAGTACTTC.

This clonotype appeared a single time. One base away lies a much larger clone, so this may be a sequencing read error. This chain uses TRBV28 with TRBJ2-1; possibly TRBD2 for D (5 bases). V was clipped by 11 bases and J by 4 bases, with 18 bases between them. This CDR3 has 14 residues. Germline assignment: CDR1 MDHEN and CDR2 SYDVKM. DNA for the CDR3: TGTGCCGGCACAGATAGACGGGGATACAATGAGCAGTTCTTC. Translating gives CAGTDRRGYNEQFF.

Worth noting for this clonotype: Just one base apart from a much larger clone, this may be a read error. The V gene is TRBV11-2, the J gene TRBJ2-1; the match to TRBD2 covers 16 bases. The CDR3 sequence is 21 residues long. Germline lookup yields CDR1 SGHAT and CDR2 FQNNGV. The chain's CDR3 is CASSLPQGGPGTSGRANEQLF. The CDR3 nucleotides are TGTGCCAGCAGCTTGCCCCAGGGGGGGCCCGGGACTAGCGGGAGGGCCAATGAGCAGCTCTTC.

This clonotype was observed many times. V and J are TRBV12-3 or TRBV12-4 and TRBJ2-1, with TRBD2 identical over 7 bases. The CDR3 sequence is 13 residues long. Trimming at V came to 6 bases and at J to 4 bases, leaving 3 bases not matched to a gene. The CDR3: CASRYGGYNEQFF. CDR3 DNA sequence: TGTGCCAGCAGATACGGGGGGTACAATGAGCAGTTCTTC.

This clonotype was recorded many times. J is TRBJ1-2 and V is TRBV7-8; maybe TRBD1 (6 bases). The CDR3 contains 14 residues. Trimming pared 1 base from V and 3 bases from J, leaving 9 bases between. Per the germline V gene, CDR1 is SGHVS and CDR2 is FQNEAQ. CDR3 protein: CASSLEGGHYGYTF. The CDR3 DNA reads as TGTGCCAGCAGCTTAGAGGGGGGGCACTATGGCTACACCTTC.